This record concerns one T cell receptor (beta chain) sequence. Its antigen is undetermined. The data derive from a study of cytomegalovirus exposure and HLA in healthy donors. The study's findings and limits: Some public TCRs appeared in many individuals, while most sequences were rare. Follow-up analysis seemed to connect common viral pathogens with several of the most significant clusters identified. In an earlier analysis, productive rearrangement rates for most beta V segments clustered near 87% or 30%.

The CDR3 consists of 12 residues. Germline V gene sequence: CDR1 SNHLY, CDR2 FYNNEI. Between the trimmed V and J ends, which lost 4 bases and 1 base, there was a span of 4 bases. Each of the donors was a healthy bone marrow donor. The primer mix had 60 Vbeta and 13 Jbeta primers. The method was immunoSEQ multiplex PCR; TCRdb's version includes in-frame clones alone and lacks a portion of them. The table lists about 130,000 clones, roughly 68% of them singletons, with 5.8% in the top ten. The chain employs TRBV2 and TRBJ2-5; D call uncertain. The receptor's source is a woman between 45 and 60 years old in good health and CMV-seropositive. The sequencing sample was made of PBMCs. Written as DNA, the CDR3 is TGTGCCAGCAGTGCCAGCCAAGAGACCCAGTACTTC. Translated: CASSASQETQYF. Complete variable domain (other parts from reference TRBV2 and TRBJ2-5): EPEVTQTPSHQVTQMGQEVILRCVPISNHLYFYWYRQILGQKVEFLVSFYNNEISEKSEIFDDQFSVERPDGSNFTLKIRSTKLEDSAMYFCASSASQETQYFGPGTRLLVL.